Following are 19 T cell receptor beta chains from one sample sequenced in a study of T-cell memory formation after mild COVID-19. TCRdb passed the 5' RACE reads through MiXCR, listing each CDR3 protein once. The sample contains about 100,000 distinct CDR3 sequences, around an eighth of which appear only once. Material: PBMCs or a T cell subset sorted from them (not recorded which). These receptors all stem from a man aged 18 to 29 who had mild COVID-19 (a few samples of this study predate the infection). Cell type and time point are not known.

This clonotype was detected ten times or more. The chain's CDR3 is CASSLIPGPSGGYTF. The CDR3 bases are TGTGCCAGCAGTTTGATCCCCGGTCCGAGTGGCGGCTACACCTTC. The rearrangement uses TRBV28 and TRBJ1-2; D unclear. This CDR3 comprises 15 residues. Germline loops: CDR1 MDHEN, CDR2 SYDVKM. The V end lost 3 bases, the J end lost 8 bases, and 19 bases lay between the germline ends.

This clonotype was counted only a few times. The DNA of the CDR3 is TGCGCCAGCAGCCCGGACAAGAGCAATCAGCCCCAGCATTTT. Translation gives CASSPDKSNQPQHF. The V and J genes are TRBV4-3 and TRBJ1-5; D possibly corresponds to TRBD1 (5 bases). Germline assignment: CDR1 LGHNA and CDR2 YSLEER. V lost 4 bases and J lost 1, with 8 bases in between. The CDR3 extends over 14 amino acids.

This clonotype appeared a few times. The genes are TRBV4-3 and TRBJ2-3; 11 nucleotides align to TRBD2. J was trimmed by 9 bases and V by 0 bases; bases with no gene match: 17. Germline loops: CDR1 LGHNA, CDR2 YSLEER. The CDR3 is made up of 19 amino acids. The CDR3 DNA follows: TGCGCCAGCAGCCAAGAATTTAGGCTAGCGGGGGGACCGCACCTAACGCAGTATTTT. This codes for CASSQEFRLAGGPHLTQYF.

The table lists this clonotype with a few counts. The chain couples TRBV4-1 to TRBJ1-4; 8 bases match TRBD1. Germline V gene sequence: CDR1 MGHRA, CDR2 YSYEKL. The CDR3 is 15 amino acids. The trim removed 4 bases at V and 8 bases at J, leaving 9 bases unmatched. CDR3 sequence reads: CASSLLTGAGEKLFF. The CDR3 nucleotides are TGCGCCAGCAGCCTCCTGACAGGGGCGGGAGAAAAACTGTTTTTT.

This clonotype has a handful of counts. This chain joins TRBV7-8 and TRBJ2-3; D is unclear. V lost 5 bases, J lost 6 bases, and 9 bases lay in between. Per the germline V gene, CDR1 is SGHVS and CDR2 is FQNEAQ. This CDR3 is built from 12 residues. As DNA, the CDR3 is TGTGCCAGCAGCAGCCAGGAGGATACGCAGTATTTT. It encodes CASSSQEDTQYF.

The J gene is TRBJ2-7, the V gene TRBV2; D is perhaps TRBD2 (6 bases). Germline loops: CDR1 SNHLY, CDR2 FYNNEI. The germline V and J ends were trimmed by 10 bases and 0 bases, with 13 bases remaining between them. This CDR3 contains 13 residues. In DNA form, the CDR3 reads TGTGCCACTAACTCCGGGAGCTCCTACGAGCAGTACGTC. Its protein is CATNSGSSYEQYV.

This clonotype was counted at least ten times. CDR3 nucleotides: TGTGCCAGCAGTTACTCCAGGGTCGCCCTCGAGCAGTACTTC. Translation: CASSYSRVALEQYF. The V gene is TRBV6-5, the J gene TRBJ2-7; perhaps TRBD1 as D (5 bases). The germline CDR1 and CDR2 sequences are MNHEY and SVGAGI. The CDR3 has 14 residues. With 0 bases removed from V and 6 bases from J, the gap between germline ends came to 12 bases.

The CDR3 here is CASSLGELHYEQYV. The CDR3, as DNA: TGTGCCAGCAGCTTAGGTGAACTCCACTACGAGCAGTACGTC. The chain carries TRBV7-9 and TRBJ2-7; D call uncertain. Germline lookup yields CDR1 SEHNR and CDR2 FQNEAQ (reference sequence). V dropped 1 base and J dropped 3 bases, with 10 bases sitting between them. The CDR3 extends over 14 amino acids.

This clonotype was found a few times. The chain couples TRBV6-5 to TRBJ2-7, with unresolved D. Trimming removed 2 bases at V and 0 bases at J, with 8 bases between. This CDR3 has 14 residues. CDR1 is MNHEY, CDR2 SVGAGI, per germline. This CDR3 reads CASSYKYSSYEQYF. In DNA form, the CDR3 reads TGTGCCAGCAGTTACAAGTACAGCTCCTACGAGCAGTACTTC.

This clonotype came up many times. This chain connects TRBV4-2 to TRBJ2-3; D gene uncertain. The germline gives CDR1 LGHNA, CDR2 YNFKEQ. V lost 0 bases and J lost 2, with 3 bases in between. The CDR3 covers 13 residues. The CDR3 protein is CASSQEATDTQYF. The CDR3 nucleotides read TGTGCCAGCAGCCAAGAAGCCACAGATACGCAGTATTTT.

The sample holds a few counts of this clonotype. V is TRBV5-1 and J is TRBJ2-1, with TRBD2 as a possible D gene (6 bases). The CDR3 is made up of 15 amino acids. Germline V CDR1 and CDR2: SGHRS, YFSETQ. The V end lost 4 bases, the J end lost 1 base, and 12 bases lay between the germline ends. The CDR3 bases are TGCGCCAGCAGCCCCGGGACTGTGTCCTACAATGAGCAGTTCTTC. It codes for CASSPGTVSYNEQFF.

This chain links TRBV7-9 with TRBJ1-2; unclear D gene. This CDR3 has 14 amino acids. Germline V lookup: CDR1 SEHNR, CDR2 FQNEAQ (reference sequence). Trimming pared 0 bases from V and 1 base from J, leaving 6 bases between. In nucleotides, the CDR3 is TGTGCCAGCAGCTTAGCTATTCGTAACTATGGCTACACCTTC. Protein: CASSLAIRNYGYTF.

The J gene is TRBJ1-1, the V gene TRBV4-1; 7 positions agree with TRBD1. V was clipped by 4 bases and J by 0 bases; unmatched bases: 5. CDR1 is MGHRA, CDR2 YSYEKL, per germline. The CDR3 length is 15 residues. CDR3: CASSPSGGLNTEAFF. The DNA of the CDR3 is TGCGCCAGCAGCCCCTCAGGGGGACTGAACACTGAAGCTTTCTTT.

This clonotype appeared a few times. The V call is TRBV28, the J call TRBJ1-6; D uncertain. Germline values: CDR1 MDHEN, CDR2 SYDVKM. V was clipped by 6 bases and J by 3 bases, with 9 bases between them. The CDR3 length is 14 residues. CDR3 region: CASSRTVYNSPLHF. For the CDR3, the DNA is TGTGCCAGCAGCCGAACAGTCTATAATTCACCCCTCCACTTT.

This rearrangement joins TRBV19 to TRBJ1-1; TRBD1 is a possible D gene (6 bases). The germline V and J ends were trimmed by 3 bases and 3 bases, with 11 bases remaining between them. The CDR3 extends over 14 amino acids. Germline V gives CDR1 LNHDA, CDR2 SQIVND (reference sequence). DNA of the CDR3: TGTGCCAGTAGTATTTGGTCAGGGGACACTGAAGCTTTCTTT. It translates to CASSIWSGDTEAFF.

This clonotype was observed a few times. J is TRBJ1-5 and V is TRBV7-6, with 7 bases that match TRBD1. V lost 5 bases to trimming and J lost 0 bases; unmatched junction nucleotides: 4. The CDR3 consists of 15 residues. In germline, CDR1 is SGHVS, CDR2 FNYEAQ. The CDR3 sequence: CASSVRQGSNQPQHF. The CDR3, as DNA: TGTGCCAGCAGCGTCAGACAGGGTAGCAATCAGCCCCAGCATTTT.

This clonotype turned up a few times. This chain connects TRBV29-1 to TRBJ2-3, with D possibly being TRBD1 (5 bases). There are 13 residues in the CDR3. Trimming shortened V by 6 bases and J by 6 bases, and 16 bases separated the two germline ends. Germline loops: CDR1 SQVTM, CDR2 ANQGSEA. The CDR3 reads CSVNQGHPDTQYF. The CDR3 coding sequence is TGCAGCGTGAATCAGGGCCACCCTGATACGCAGTATTTT.

At least ten counts were recorded for this clonotype. The J gene is TRBJ1-2, the V gene TRBV12-3 or TRBV12-4; 9 nucleotides align to TRBD1. This CDR3 region has 14 residues. The V gene end was trimmed by 6 bases and the J gene end by 8 bases; junction bases not matched to a gene: 10. The CDR3 DNA reads as TGTGCCAGCAGGGGAAGCGGGACAGGGTCCGGCTACACCTTC. Its translation is CASRGSGTGSGYTF.

Turning to this clonotype: Because it lacks the conserved phenylalanine or tryptophan at the end, this CDR3 is likely a read error. V usage is TRBV7-9 and J usage is TRBJ2-5; 7 nucleotides agree with TRBD2. The length of the CDR3 is 14 residues. Unmatched junction bases numbered 2, after V lost 2 bases and J lost 2 bases. The germline CDR1 and CDR2 sequences are SEHNR and FQNEAQ (reference sequence). The CDR3 nucleotides read TGTGCCAGCAGCTTAACGGGGGGTCAAGAGACCCAGTACTCC. Amino acid sequence: CASSLTGGQETQYS.